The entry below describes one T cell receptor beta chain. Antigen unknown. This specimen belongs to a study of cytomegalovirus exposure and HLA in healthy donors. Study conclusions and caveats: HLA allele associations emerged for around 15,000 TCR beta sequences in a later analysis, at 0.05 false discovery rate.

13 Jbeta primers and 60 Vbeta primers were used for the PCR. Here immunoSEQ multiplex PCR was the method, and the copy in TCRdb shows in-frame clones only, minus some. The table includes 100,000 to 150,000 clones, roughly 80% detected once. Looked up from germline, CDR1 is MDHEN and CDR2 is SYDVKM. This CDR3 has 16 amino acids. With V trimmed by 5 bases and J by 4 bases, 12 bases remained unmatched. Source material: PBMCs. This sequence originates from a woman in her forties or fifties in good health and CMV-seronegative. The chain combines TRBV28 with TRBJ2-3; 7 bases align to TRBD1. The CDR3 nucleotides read TGTGCCAGCAGTACGCACAGGGACAGACAGGCAGATACGCAGTATTTT. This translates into CASSTHRDRQADTQYF.